The rows below give T cell receptor beta chains drawn from one sample of a study of blood T cell repertoires in COVID-19. The data were produced by immunoSEQ multiplex PCR, yet TCRdb's version contains in-frame clones alone and is incomplete. The table shows roughly 38,000 clones, with roughly 80% occurring only once. The sample consisted of peripheral blood. The source is a man in his fifties or sixties in a cohort sampled during active COVID-19. The CDR3 runs from the conserved cysteine through the conserved F or W. A D gene is named only where the DNA matches it firmly. Clone size is given for some rows only: seen once, a few or many times, or a class if the clone is expanded.

>NA|TRBJ1-1|NA|TRBV30
TGTGCCTGGAGTGCCTTCTCGGGCACTGAAGCTTTCTTT
CAWSAFSGTEAFF
>NA|TRBJ2-7|NA|TRBV28
TGTGCCAGCAGTTCCCCGACAGGACCCTACGAGCAGTACTTC
CASSSPTGPYEQYF
>TRBD1|TRBJ1-1|few|TRBV7-9
TGTGCCAGCAGCCACAGGGGGACTGAAGCTTTCTTT
CASSHRGTEAFF
>NA|TRBJ2-1|NA|TRBV6-2/TRBV6-3
TGTGCCAGCAGTTACTCACCCCCGGAGGGTTTATACAATGAGCAGTTCTTC
CASSYSPPEGLYNEQFF
>TRBD1|TRBJ2-2|NA|TRBV27
TGTGCCAGCAGCGACAGGGCGATAGCCGGGGAGCTGTTTTTT
CASSDRAIAGELFF
>NA|TRBJ1-1|NA|TRBV30
TGTGCTTTCAGGGGGAACACTGAAGCTTTCTTT
CAFRGNTEAFF
>NA|TRBJ1-6|few|TRBV18
TGTGCCAGCTCACCGTCCGGAGATAATTCACCCCTCCACTTT
CASSPSGDNSPLHF
>TRBD1|TRBJ1-2|NA|TRBV2
TGTGCCAGCAGTCCGGGACAGGGGGCCAGGGGCTACACCTTC
CASSPGQGARGYTF
>TRBD1|TRBJ1-6|NA|TRBV19
TGTGCCAGTAGTATTCTACAGGGGAATAATTCACCCCTCCACTTT
CASSILQGNNSPLHF
>NA|TRBJ2-1|NA|TRBV7-3
TGTGCCAGCAGCCCGGTGGGCGTCGGAGAGCAGTTCTTC
CASSPVGVGEQFF
>TRBD1|TRBJ1-2|NA|TRBV5-6
TGTGCCAGCAGCTTAGGGGGCGGAGGGGGCTACACCTTC
CASSLGGGGGYTF
>NA|TRBJ2-1|NA|TRBV5-1
TGCGCCAGCAGCTGGACTACCGGCTCCTACAATGAGCAGTTCTTC
CASSWTTGSYNEQFF
>NA|TRBJ1-6|NA|TRBV12-3/TRBV12-4
TGTGCCAGCAGTTCCTACCATGGTTCACCCCTCCACTTT
CASSSYHGSPLHF